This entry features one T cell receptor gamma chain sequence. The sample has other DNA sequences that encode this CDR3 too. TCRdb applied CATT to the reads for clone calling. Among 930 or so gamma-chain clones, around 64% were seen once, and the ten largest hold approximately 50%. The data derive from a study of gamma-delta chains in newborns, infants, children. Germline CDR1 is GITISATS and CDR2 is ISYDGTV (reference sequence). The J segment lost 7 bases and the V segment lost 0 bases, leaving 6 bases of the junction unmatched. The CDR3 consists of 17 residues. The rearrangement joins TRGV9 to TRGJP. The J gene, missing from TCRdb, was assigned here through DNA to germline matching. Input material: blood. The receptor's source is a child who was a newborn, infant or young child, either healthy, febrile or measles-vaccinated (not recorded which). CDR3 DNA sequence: TGTGCCTTGTGGGAGGTGCAACGGGAGTTGGGCAAAAAAATCAAGGTATTT. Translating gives CALWEVQRELGKKIKVF.